This T cell receptor (beta chain) was recorded in a study of T-cell memory formation after mild COVID-19. Notes on the study in general: The study found balanced CD4/CD8 in clones contracting day 15 to 85 and a CD4+ lean in later expanders.

This clonotype was observed a handful of times. Its antigen remains unknown. MiXCR was run by TCRdb on the 5' RACE reads, yielding one entry per CDR3 protein. The profile shows more than 80,000 distinct CDR3 sequences, 9.5% to 15% of them singletons. Per the germline V gene, CDR1 is SGHTA and CDR2 is FQGNSA. The junction had 14 bases not matched to a gene; V was cut back by 9 bases and J by 7 bases. The CDR3 consists of 14 residues. The chain uses TRBV7-2 and TRBJ2-7; 8 bases match TRBD2. Sequencing was done on a sample of PBMCs or a T cell subset sorted from them (not recorded which). The TCR originated in an adult woman who had mild COVID-19 (a few samples of this study predate the infection). Cell type and time point are not known. CDR3 amino acids: CASNPSGGLGEQYF. DNA of the CDR3: TGTGCCAGTAATCCGTCGGGGGGGCTAGGAGAGCAGTACTTC.